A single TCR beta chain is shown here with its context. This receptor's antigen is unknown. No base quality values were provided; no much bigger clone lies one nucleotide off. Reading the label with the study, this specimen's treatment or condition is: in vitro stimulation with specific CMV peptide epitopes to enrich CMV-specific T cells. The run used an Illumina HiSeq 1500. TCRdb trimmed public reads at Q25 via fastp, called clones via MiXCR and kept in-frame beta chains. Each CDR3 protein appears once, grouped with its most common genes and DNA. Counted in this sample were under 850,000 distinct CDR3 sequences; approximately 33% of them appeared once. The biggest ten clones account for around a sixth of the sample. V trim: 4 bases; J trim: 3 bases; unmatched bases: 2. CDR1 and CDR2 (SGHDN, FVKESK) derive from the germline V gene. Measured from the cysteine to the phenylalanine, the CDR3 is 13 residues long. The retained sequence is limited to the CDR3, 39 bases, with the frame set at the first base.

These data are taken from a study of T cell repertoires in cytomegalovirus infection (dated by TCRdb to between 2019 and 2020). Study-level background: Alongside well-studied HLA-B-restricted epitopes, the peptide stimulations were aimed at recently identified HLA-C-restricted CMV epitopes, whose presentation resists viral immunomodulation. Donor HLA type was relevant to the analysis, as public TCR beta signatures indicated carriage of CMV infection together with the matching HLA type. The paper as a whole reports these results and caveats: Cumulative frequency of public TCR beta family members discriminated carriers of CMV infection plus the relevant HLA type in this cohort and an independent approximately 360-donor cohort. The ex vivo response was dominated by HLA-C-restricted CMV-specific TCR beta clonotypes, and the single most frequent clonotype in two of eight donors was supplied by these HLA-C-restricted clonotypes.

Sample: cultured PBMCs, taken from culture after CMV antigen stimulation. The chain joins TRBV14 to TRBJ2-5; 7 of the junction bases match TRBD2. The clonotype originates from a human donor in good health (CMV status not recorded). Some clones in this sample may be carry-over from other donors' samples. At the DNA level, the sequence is TGTGCCAGCAGCCCAGCGGGGAAAGAGACCCAGTACTTC. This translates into CASSPAGKETQYF.